What follows are 5 T cell receptor beta chains derived from one specimen sequenced in a study of human T cells and chemical hapten exposure. Specified time point: healthy volunteer bleed at 2 weeks. Unfractionated whole blood was the source from which total RNA was extracted. MiXCR, applied by TCRdb to the RACE reads, yields one record per CDR3 protein. Found here are more than 70,000 distinct CDR3 sequences, 8.5% to 9% of them singletons; the top ten hold 2.5% to 3%. The sequencing sample was made of whole blood. All receptors derive from a female donor in good health. Some clones in this sample may be carry-over from other donors' samples.

Many counts were recorded for this clonotype. This chain's CDR3 is CASSESRGRAKNIQYF. The CDR3 DNA follows: TGTGCCAGCAGTGAAAGTAGAGGGAGGGCCAAAAACATTCAGTACTTC. V and J are TRBV2 and TRBJ2-4, with a possible D match to TRBD2 (6 bases). The CDR3 runs to 16 residues. Germline CDR1 is SNHLY and CDR2 is FYNNEI. V was trimmed by 2 bases and J by 1 base, leaving 12 bases between them.

In this sample, this clonotype turned up a few times. The V call is TRBV25-1, the J call TRBJ2-1; 13 bases line up with TRBD2. The CDR3 contains 15 residues. Germline CDR1 reads MGHDK; CDR2 reads SYGVNS. V shed 4 bases and J 8 bases; nucleotides not matched to a gene: 5. The CDR3 region has the DNA TGTGCCAGCAGTGGGACTAGCGGGAGAGGGTATGAGCAGTTCTTC. Amino acid sequence: CASSGTSGRGYEQFF.

The V and J genes are TRBV4-2 and TRBJ2-7, with D tentatively TRBD2 (5 bases). V was shortened by 4 bases and J by 2 bases, with 9 bases between the two germline ends. CDR1 and CDR2 (germline): LGHNA, YNFKEQ. The CDR3 totals 13 residues. DNA of the CDR3: TGTGCCAGCAGCCCCGGGGTAACCTACGAGCAGTACTTC. Its protein is CASSPGVTYEQYF.

This clonotype came up a few times. This CDR3 is CASSFLSGYNEQFF. DNA of the CDR3: TGTGCCAGTAGCTTCCTCTCTGGGTACAATGAGCAGTTCTTC. The V call is TRBV19, the J call TRBJ2-1; D call uncertain. Trimming stripped 6 bases from V and 4 bases from J, with 13 bases between. Germline V gene sequence: CDR1 LNHDA, CDR2 SQIVND (reference sequence). The CDR3 contains 14 residues.

This clonotype appeared many times. This rearrangement joins TRBV12-3 or TRBV12-4 to TRBJ2-7, with TRBD2 identical over 8 bases. V lost 6 bases, J lost 3 bases, and 7 bases stayed unmatched. The CDR3 spans 14 residues. CDR3 in amino acids: CASSRRLAHYEQYF. In DNA, the CDR3 is TGTGCCAGCAGCCGTAGACTAGCGCACTACGAGCAGTACTTC.